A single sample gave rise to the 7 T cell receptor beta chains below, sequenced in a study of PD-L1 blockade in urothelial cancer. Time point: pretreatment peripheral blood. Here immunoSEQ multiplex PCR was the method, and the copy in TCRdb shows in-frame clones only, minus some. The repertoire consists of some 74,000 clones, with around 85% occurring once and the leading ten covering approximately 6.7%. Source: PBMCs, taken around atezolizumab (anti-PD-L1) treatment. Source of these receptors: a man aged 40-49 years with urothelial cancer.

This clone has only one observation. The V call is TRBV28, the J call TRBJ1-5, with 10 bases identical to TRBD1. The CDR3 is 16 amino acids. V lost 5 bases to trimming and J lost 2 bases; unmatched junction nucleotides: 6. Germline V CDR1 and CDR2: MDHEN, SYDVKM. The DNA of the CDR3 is TGTGCCAGCAGTCCTGGGACAGGGGATGGCAATCAGCCCCAGCATTTT. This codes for CASSPGTGDGNQPQHF.

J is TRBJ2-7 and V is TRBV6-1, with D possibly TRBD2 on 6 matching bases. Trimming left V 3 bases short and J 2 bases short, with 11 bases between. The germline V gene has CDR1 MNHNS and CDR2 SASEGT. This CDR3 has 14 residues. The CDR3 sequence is CASSDWEAAYEQYF. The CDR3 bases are TGTGCCAGCAGTGATTGGGAGGCAGCCTACGAGCAGTACTTC.

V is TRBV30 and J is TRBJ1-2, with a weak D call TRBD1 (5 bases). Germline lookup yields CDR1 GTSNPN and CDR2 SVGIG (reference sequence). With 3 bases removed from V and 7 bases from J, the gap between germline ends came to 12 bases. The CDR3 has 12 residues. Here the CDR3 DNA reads TGTGCCTGGAGGAGGGGAGGTTTTGGCTACACCTTC. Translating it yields CAWRRGGFGYTF.

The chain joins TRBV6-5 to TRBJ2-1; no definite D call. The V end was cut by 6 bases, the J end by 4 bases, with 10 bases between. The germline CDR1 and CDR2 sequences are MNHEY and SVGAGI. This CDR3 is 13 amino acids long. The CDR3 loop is CASSLRRYNEQFF. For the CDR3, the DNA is TGTGCCAGCAGCCTCCGCCGGTACAATGAGCAGTTCTTC.

For the CDR3, the DNA is TGTGCCAGTAGTACAATCAAGAGCTCTGGGGCCAACGTCCTGACTTTC. It codes for CASSTIKSSGANVLTF. The rearrangement joins TRBV19 to TRBJ2-6; D remains ambiguous. The CDR3 extends over 16 amino acids. Deletions cut 4 bases from V and 0 bases from J, with 10 bases between. Per germline, CDR1 LNHDA and CDR2 SQIVND (reference sequence).

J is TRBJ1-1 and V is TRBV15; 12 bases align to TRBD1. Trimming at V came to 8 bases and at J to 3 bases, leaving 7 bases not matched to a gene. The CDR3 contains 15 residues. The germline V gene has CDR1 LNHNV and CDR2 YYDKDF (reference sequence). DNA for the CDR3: TGTGCCACCGGGGACCGGGACAGGGGGCACACTGAAGCTTTCTTT. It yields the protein CATGDRDRGHTEAFF.

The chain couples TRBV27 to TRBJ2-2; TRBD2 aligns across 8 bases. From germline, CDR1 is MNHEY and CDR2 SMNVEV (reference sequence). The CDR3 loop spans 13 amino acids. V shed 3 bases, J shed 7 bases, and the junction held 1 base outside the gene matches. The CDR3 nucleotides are TGTGCCAGCAGTTTCGCGGGGGGCGGGGAGCTGTTTTTT. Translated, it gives CASSFAGGGELFF.